These 14 T cell receptor beta chains came from one sample sequenced in a study of technical replicates of blood from several donors (dated 2017 in TCRdb). Libraries were built with the immunoSEQ multiplex PCR assay. In TCRdb, the immuneACCESS table is reduced to in-frame sequences with V and J assigned. These tables do not hold every clone; where another copy was compared, an unresolved V gene accounts for under half, and the others remain unexplained. The sample table records more than 90,000 clones; 95% to 97% of these occur just once. 0.36% of the sample belongs to the ten largest clones. Material for sequencing was T cells isolated from PBMCs. The receptors were sampled from a human donor in good health.

This chain uses TRBV10-2 with TRBJ2-3, with TRBD2 identical over 8 bases. This CDR3 spans 13 amino acids. Germline-derived CDR1 and CDR2 are WSHSY and SAAADI. V was pared by 8 bases and J by 5 bases, with 6 bases of the junction left unmatched. CDR3 nucleotide sequence: TGCGCCAGCGGCGGGAGGTCTGGAGATACGCAGTATTTT. Its translation is CASGGRSGDTQYF.

The chain carries TRBV29-1 and TRBJ2-7; TRBD1 matches at 10 bases. V was clipped by 6 bases and J by 3 bases; unmatched bases: 8. The CDR3 is 14 amino acids. The germline V gene has CDR1 SQVTM and CDR2 ANQGSEA. The CDR3, as DNA: TGCAGCGTGGGCCGGGACAGGGGTCTCTACGAGCAGTACTTC. Protein sequence: CSVGRDRGLYEQYF.

This chain links TRBV7-2 with TRBJ2-7; the D gene is possibly TRBD1 (6 bases). This CDR3 is 13 amino acids long. V lost 3 bases and J 2 bases, leaving 8 bases between the germline ends. Germline CDR1 is SGHTA and CDR2 is FQGNSA. The CDR3 protein is CASSFRQAYEQYF. For the CDR3, the DNA is TGTGCCAGCAGCTTCCGACAGGCCTACGAGCAGTACTTC.

The rearrangement uses TRBV6-6 and TRBJ2-1, with 10 bases fitting TRBD2. The CDR3 runs 14 residues. CDR1 MNHNY and CDR2 SVGAGI come from the germline V gene (reference sequence). V trimming: 6 bases; J trimming: 2 bases; junction bases outside the gene matches: 1. The CDR3 region has the DNA TGTGCCAGCAGCCTAGCGGGAGCCTACAATGAGCAGTTCTTC. Translating it yields CASSLAGAYNEQFF.

V and J are TRBV29-1 and TRBJ2-3; maybe TRBD2 (6 bases). CDR1 and CDR2 (germline): SQVTM, ANQGSEA. The CDR3 is made up of 12 amino acids. The ends were cut back, 3 bases at V and 4 bases at J, with 8 bases in the middle. The CDR3 DNA is TGCAGCGTTGAGCGCGGGGCAGATACGCAGTATTTT. Translation: CSVERGADTQYF.

V usage is TRBV27 and J usage is TRBJ1-5; 8 nucleotides line up with TRBD1. This CDR3 has 16 amino acids. The V gene's germline CDR1 is MNHEY and CDR2 SMNVEV (reference sequence). V shed 7 bases and J 1 base; nucleotides not matched to a gene: 9. The CDR3, as DNA: TGTGCCAGCAAAATAAGGACAGGGATAAGCAATCAGCCCCAGCATTTT. Amino acid sequence: CASKIRTGISNQPQHF.

This clone came up once. The V and J genes are TRBV11-2 and TRBJ1-4, with 7 bases identical to TRBD1. Germline V CDR1 and CDR2: SGHAT, FQNNGV. Unmatched junction bases numbered 6, after V lost 5 bases and J lost 6 bases. The CDR3 contains 14 residues. CDR3 in DNA: TGTGCCAGCAGCGAGGGGGCCGGGTATGAAAAACTGTTTTTT. Residues: CASSEGAGYEKLFF.

The chain links TRBV9 to TRBJ2-2, with TRBD1 matching 10 bases. CDR1 and CDR2 (germline): SGDLS, YYNGEE. The CDR3 spans 16 residues. J was trimmed by 4 bases and V by 3 bases; bases with no gene match: 6. The CDR3 region is CASSGGQGEVTGELFF. The CDR3 bases are TGTGCCAGCAGCGGAGGACAGGGGGAGGTCACCGGGGAGCTGTTTTTT.

J is TRBJ2-2 and V is TRBV2, with 9 bases aligning to TRBD1. The germline V gene has CDR1 SNHLY and CDR2 FYNNEI. CDR3 length: 16 residues. With V trimmed by 10 bases and J by 3 bases, 12 bases remained unmatched. CDR3 region: CATDQRTGGDTGELFF. The CDR3 nucleotides are TGTGCCACCGACCAAAGAACAGGGGGCGACACCGGGGAGCTGTTTTTT.

The count of this clone is one. The chain uses TRBV7-8 and TRBJ2-7; 12 bases are shared with TRBD2. This CDR3 has 14 amino acids. The germline CDR1 and CDR2 sequences are SGHVS and FQNEAQ. Losses at the gene ends were 5 bases for V and 4 bases for J; bases not matched to a gene: 3. The CDR3 loop is CASSNGLAGYEQYF. CDR3 nucleotides: TGTGCCAGCAGCAACGGACTAGCGGGATACGAGCAGTACTTC.

This clone was detected only once. V and J are TRBV6-5 and TRBJ1-1; possibly TRBD1 for D (5 bases). Germline V gives CDR1 MNHEY, CDR2 SVGAGI. There are 12 residues in the CDR3. V was pared by 4 bases and J by 7 bases, with 10 bases between. The CDR3 nucleotides are TGTGCCAGCAGTTCAGGGTTCGGTGAAGCTTTCTTT. Its protein is CASSSGFGEAFF.

The rearrangement joins TRBV19 to TRBJ1-2; the match to TRBD1 covers 11 bases. The CDR3 is 15 amino acids. Unmatched junction bases numbered 7, after V lost 5 bases and J lost 5 bases. CDR1 and CDR2 (germline): LNHDA, SQIVND (reference sequence). The CDR3 reads CASSSGQGATYGYTF. The DNA for the CDR3 is TGTGCCAGTAGTTCCGGACAGGGGGCGACGTATGGCTACACCTTC. The full variable domain, with the rest looked up from reference TRBV19 and TRBJ1-2, is DGGITQSPKYLFRKEGQNVTLSCEQNLNHDAMYWYRQDPGQGLRLIYYSQIVNDFQKGDIAEGYSVSREKKESFPLTVTSAQKNPTAFYLCASSSGQGATYGYTFGSGTRLTVV.

The rearrangement links TRBV9 to TRBJ2-1; TRBD2 matches 10 bases. After removal of 0 bases from V and 8 bases from J, the junction contained 5 bases not matched to a gene. The CDR3 is made up of 15 amino acids. The V gene's germline CDR1 is SGDLS and CDR2 YYNGEE. The CDR3 nucleotides read TGTGCCAGCAGCGTAGTATCTAGCGGGAGTCATGAGCAGTTCTTC. It specifies CASSVVSSGSHEQFF.

The chain combines TRBV19 with TRBJ2-1; a weak D match, TRBD2 (7 bases). CDR1 LNHDA and CDR2 SQIVND come from the germline V gene (reference sequence). Deletions cut 5 bases from V and 4 bases from J, with 12 bases between. The CDR3 consists of 14 residues. CDR3 region: CASSGRGLYNEQFF. CDR3 coding DNA: TGTGCCAGTAGTGGGCGGGGGCTTTACAATGAGCAGTTCTTC.